This T cell receptor beta chain appears in the sequencing data of a study of T cells in Graves' hyperthyroidism and ophthalmopathy. Whole-study findings and limits: Model output signaled ophthalmopathy a median 6.5 months ahead of onset.

Hyperthyroidism patients were newly diagnosed, had disease duration under 2 months, and were aged 18 to 65 years. Pregnant or lactating patients were excluded, as were those with uncontrolled infection or other autoimmune disease. The source material, RNA transcripts, was used to amplify TCR beta CDR3 regions. When the TCR CDR3 underwent first-round RT-PCR, the HTBI primer set was used. TCRdb reprocessed the multiplex PCR reads with MiXCR, giving one entry per CDR3 protein. The sample contains roughly 45,000 distinct CDR3 sequences, 49% of which appear only once. Germline V gene lookup returns CDR1 DFQATT and CDR2 SNEGSKA (reference sequence). The CDR3 covers 14 residues. The V segment lost 5 bases and the J segment 6 bases; nucleotides outside the gene matches: 5. This clonotype showed up many times. Its antigen is as yet unknown.

V gene TRBV20-1 combines with J gene TRBJ2-3, with TRBD2 matching over 13 bases. The TCR was taken from a woman aged 45-59 years with Graves' hyperthyroidism. Sequencing was carried out using peripheral blood or thyroid tissue (not recorded which). The CDR3 sequence: CSAQTSGRRDTQYF. The CDR3 DNA reads TGCAGTGCTCAGACTAGCGGGAGGAGGGATACGCAGTATTTT.